One and the same sample provided the 6 T cell receptor beta chains below, sequenced in a study of technical replicates of blood from a handful of donors (dated by TCRdb to the late 2010s). The library relied on the immunoSEQ multiplex PCR assay. TCRdb obtained this table from immuneACCESS and retained in-frame rearrangements with V and J assigned. These tables miss some clones; where compared with another copy, unresolved V genes account for less than half of the shortfall, and the remainder is unexplained. The sample table holds approximately 85,000 clones, of which roughly 94% were seen once. The ten top clones hold about 0.27% of the sample. Sequenced input: T cells isolated from PBMCs. The origin of the receptors is a human donor in good health.

The chain uses TRBV29-1 and TRBJ2-4, with D possibly matching TRBD2 (6 bases). Deletions cut 7 bases from V and 8 bases from J, with 12 bases between. The CDR3 is 11 amino acids. The germline CDR1 and CDR2 sequences are SQVTM and ANQGSEA. This chain's CDR3 is CSARTGDIQYF. The CDR3 bases are TGCAGCGCTCGGACGGGAGACATTCAGTACTTC.

As concerns this clone: At one of its ends the junction is not consistent with the germline gene, which may arise from a read error. This rearrangement joins TRBV4-1 to TRBJ1-1; 8 positions agree with TRBD1. The V gene's germline CDR1 is MGHRA and CDR2 YSYEKL. CDR3 length: 14 amino acids. The chain's CDR3 is CASSEGQGWTEAFF. The CDR3 DNA reads as TGTGCCAGCAGCGAAGGACAGGGATGGACTGAAGCTTTCTTT.

The chain is built from TRBV28 and TRBJ2-3; 7 nucleotides agree with TRBD2. Looked up from germline, CDR1 is MDHEN and CDR2 is SYDVKM. This CDR3 has 18 residues. V shed 3 bases, J shed 1 base, and the junction held 13 bases outside the gene matches. The CDR3, as DNA: TGTGCCAGCAGTTTGTCAAGCGGGAAACAGAGGGGCACAGATACGCAGTATTTT. Protein: CASSLSSGKQRGTDTQYF.

The chain carries TRBV7-9 and TRBJ2-7, with a weak D call TRBD2 (5 bases). The CDR3 spans 12 residues. In germline, CDR1 is SEHNR, CDR2 FQNEAQ (reference sequence). The CDR3 spells CASGGRAYEQYF. CDR3 bases: TGTGCTTCGGGTGGGCGGGCCTACGAGCAGTACTTC.

The rearrangement links TRBV28 to TRBJ2-1; 9 positions agree with TRBD2. The ends lost 3 bases at V and 8 bases at J; junction bases unmatched: 8. The CDR3 has 15 amino acids. CDR1 MDHEN and CDR2 SYDVKM come from the germline V gene. As DNA, the CDR3 is TGTGCCAGCAGTTTTGGTAGCGGGAGAACGGATGAGCAGTTCTTC. Translation gives CASSFGSGRTDEQFF.

This clone was seen just once. The chain couples TRBV4-1 to TRBJ2-7; 8 nucleotides match TRBD1. V lost 1 base to trimming and J lost 4 bases; unmatched junction nucleotides: 9. Looked up from germline, CDR1 is MGHRA and CDR2 is YSYEKL. This CDR3 has 16 amino acids. CDR3 DNA: TGCGCCAGCAGCCAAGTGCCACGGGACAGGTCTTACGAGCAGTACTTC. Translated, it gives CASSQVPRDRSYEQYF.